These 21 T cell receptor beta chains were all obtained from the same sample, sequenced in a study of Graves' ophthalmopathy and Graves' hyperthyroidism. Amplification targeted the TCR beta CDR3 regions, with RNA transcripts as the source material. After a first-round RT-PCR with HTBI primers, a second-round multiplex PCR was run. TCRdb independently ran MiXCR on the multiplex PCR reads; one entry per CDR3 protein. Among about 380,000 distinct CDR3 sequences listed, approximately 15% were seen once. Sequenced input: peripheral blood. These receptors were collected from a young woman with stable Graves' hyperthyroidism.

The genes are TRBV19 and TRBJ2-2; the D gene could be TRBD1 or TRBD2 (9 bases each). The CDR3 sequence is 15 residues long. V was shortened by 7 bases and J by 4 bases, with 16 bases between the two germline ends. Germline V gene sequence: CDR1 LNHDA, CDR2 SQIVND (reference sequence). The CDR3 DNA sequence: TGTGCCAGTACTAGCGGGGACAGGGTCACCGGGGAGCTGTTTTTT. Protein product: CASTSGDRVTGELFF.

This clonotype was seen at least ten times. The chain couples TRBV6-1 to TRBJ1-6; the D is unclear. The V end was cut by 0 bases, the J end by 3 bases, with 9 bases between. CDR1 and CDR2 (germline): MNHNS, SASEGT. The CDR3 has 16 residues. CDR3 DNA: TGTGCCAGCAGTGAAGCGCTAGGAGTCTATAATTCACCCCTCCACTTT. Translation gives CASSEALGVYNSPLHF.

In its sample, this clonotype was seen many times. The rearrangement links TRBV12-3 or TRBV12-4 to TRBJ1-1, with 8 bases identical to TRBD1. The CDR3 runs 14 residues. V dropped 7 bases and J dropped 2; count of bases not matched to a gene: 6. CDR3 nucleotide sequence: TGTGCCAGCATAGTCGGGACAGGAAACACTGAAGCTTTCTTT. Amino acids: CASIVGTGNTEAFF.

This clonotype was detected a few times. The chain uses TRBV4-3 and TRBJ1-2, with 9 bases lining up with TRBD1. The CDR3 totals 16 residues. Trimming removed 4 bases from V and 7 bases from J; junction bases left unmatched: 13. Germline CDR1 is LGHNA and CDR2 is YSLEER. In DNA, the CDR3 is TGCGCCAGCAGCCTACTAGTCGGGGACAGGGCCTCTGGCTACACCTTC. It is translated as CASSLLVGDRASGYTF.

This clonotype was seen many times. The V gene is TRBV6-1, the J gene TRBJ2-7; D remains unclear. With 3 bases removed from V and 0 bases from J, the gap between germline ends came to 12 bases. CDR3 size: 15 residues. CDR1 and CDR2 from the germline V gene are MNHNS and SASEGT. In DNA, the CDR3 is TGTGCCAGCAGTGACCACACGCCGAGCTCCTACGAGCAGTACTTC. It codes for CASSDHTPSSYEQYF.

The rearrangement uses TRBV12-3 or TRBV12-4 and TRBJ1-2; weak D call: TRBD1 (6 bases). V lost 6 bases to trimming and J lost 3 bases, with 14 bases between them. The CDR3 covers 14 residues. The CDR3 reads CASRARGEDYGYTF. CDR3 nucleotides: TGTGCCAGCAGGGCGAGGGGGGAAGACTATGGCTACACCTTC.

This clonotype has at least ten counts. This may be a read error, as it is one base from a much larger clone. This sequence joins TRBV3-1 and TRBJ1-1, with a possible D match to TRBD1 (5 bases). Deletions cut 1 base from V and 3 bases from J, with 6 bases between. The CDR3 loop spans 13 amino acids. CDR1 and CDR2 (germline): LGHDT, YNNKEL (reference sequence). The CDR3 region is CASSQGGDTEAFF. The DNA for the CDR3 is TGTGCCAGCAGCCAAGGAGGGGACACTGAAGCTTTCTTT. Supplemented by reference TRBV3-1 and TRBJ1-1, the full variable domain reads DTAVSQTPKYLVTQMGNDKSIKCEQNLGHDTMYWYKQDSKKFLKIMFSYNNKELIINETVPNRFSPKSPDKAHLNLHINSLELGDSAVYFCASSQGGDTEAFFGQGTRLTVV.

The V gene is TRBV5-1, the J gene TRBJ2-2; D is possibly TRBD1 (5 bases). V lost 4 bases and J lost 0, with 7 bases in between. Germline CDR1 is SGHRS and CDR2 is YFSETQ. This CDR3 has 14 residues. The CDR3 sequence: CASSRQSNTGELFF. The CDR3 coding sequence is TGCGCCAGCAGCAGACAGTCGAACACCGGGGAGCTGTTTTTT.

A word on this clonotype: A much larger clone is a single base away; this may be a read error. The rearrangement links TRBV19 to TRBJ1-5, with D perhaps TRBD1 (5 bases). The V and J ends lost 9 bases and 9 bases respectively, with 18 bases between them. Germline CDR1 LNHDA, CDR2 SQIVND (reference sequence). CDR3 size: 13 residues. DNA for the CDR3: TGTGCCAGCAACCAGCAGGGTTATCCGCCCCAGCATTTT. Translation gives CASNQQGYPPQHF.

There are many counts of this clonotype. The chain links TRBV11-1 to TRBJ1-2; D not resolved. V lost 1 base and J lost 0, with 18 bases in between. The CDR3 runs 18 residues. Germline V gene data show CDR1 as SGHAT and CDR2 as FQDESV (reference sequence). This CDR3 reads CASSLGGVRSSANYGYTF. Written as DNA, the CDR3 is TGTGCCAGCAGCTTAGGTGGCGTAAGAAGCTCAGCTAACTATGGCTACACCTTC.

This rearrangement joins TRBV6-1 to TRBJ2-7, with D tentatively TRBD1 (5 bases). Looked up from germline, CDR1 is MNHNS and CDR2 is SASEGT. The CDR3 consists of 15 residues. V lost 4 bases, J lost 5 bases, and 18 bases lay in between. CDR3 sequence reads: CASSVSGFIQDEQYF. DNA for the CDR3: TGTGCCAGCAGTGTATCAGGGTTCATACAGGACGAGCAGTACTTC.

Only a few counts were recorded for this clonotype. DNA for the CDR3: TGTGCCAGCAGCTTAGTCGTGACGGGCGGCTCCTACGAGCAGTACTTC. Translated: CASSLVVTGGSYEQYF. The rearrangement uses TRBV11-2 and TRBJ2-7, with D unresolved. This CDR3 contains 16 residues. V was pared by 1 base and J by 0 bases, with 13 bases between. Per the germline V gene, CDR1 is SGHAT and CDR2 is FQNNGV.

This clonotype was seen many times. The chain combines TRBV28 with TRBJ2-7; TRBD1 or TRBD2 may be the D gene (5 bases each). Germline CDR1 is MDHEN and CDR2 is SYDVKM. This CDR3 has 12 amino acids. V lost 7 bases and J lost 4, with 11 bases in between. CDR3 nucleotide sequence: TGTGCCAGCAATCGGGACGGGTACGAGCAGTACTTC. Its protein is CASNRDGYEQYF.

This clonotype came up many times. The chain links TRBV27 to TRBJ2-7; TRBD2 might be the D (6 bases). The CDR3 is made up of 13 amino acids. The V gene's germline CDR1 is MNHEY and CDR2 SMNVEV (reference sequence). Trimming took off 8 bases at V and 3 bases at J, with 14 bases between the two ends. The CDR3 protein is CASWGGGLYEQYF. In nucleotides, the CDR3 is TGTGCCAGCTGGGGAGGAGGACTCTACGAGCAGTACTTC.

Ten or more counts support this clonotype. V gene TRBV11-3 combines with J gene TRBJ1-1, with TRBD1 as a possible D gene (6 bases). V was pared by 6 bases and J by 10 bases, with 18 bases between. Looked up from germline, CDR1 is SGHNT and CDR2 is YENEEA. This CDR3 contains 13 residues. DNA of the CDR3: TGTGCCAGCAGGGGGGCAGACTTATTAGTAGCTTTCTTT. Translation gives CASRGADLLVAFF.

This clonotype was seen at least ten times. J is TRBJ1-5 and V is TRBV6-5, with D uncertain. This CDR3 is built from 15 residues. Between the trimmed V and J ends, which lost 0 bases and 2 bases, there was a span of 8 bases. Germline CDR1 reads MNHEY; CDR2 reads SVGAGI. CDR3 nucleotide sequence: TGTGCCAGCAGTTACTCGGAGGTCCGCAATCAGCCCCAGCATTTT. Protein: CASSYSEVRNQPQHF.

This clonotype was found once. This chain joins TRBV6-1 and TRBJ1-1, with D hard to call. V lost 5 bases to trimming and J lost 1 base, with 11 bases between them. Germline CDR1 is MNHNS and CDR2 is SASEGT. The CDR3 spans 14 residues. CDR3: CASSITQENTEAFF. CDR3 nucleotide sequence: TGTGCCAGCAGTATTACCCAGGAGAACACTGAAGCTTTCTTT.

This clonotype was counted ten times or more. J is TRBJ2-7 and V is TRBV20-1, with 7 bases that match TRBD1. Germline assignment: CDR1 DFQATT and CDR2 SNEGSKA (reference sequence). V lost 0 bases to trimming and J lost 3 bases; unmatched junction nucleotides: 8. The CDR3 is made up of 15 amino acids. CDR3 amino acids: CSARDPYRDSYEQYF. In DNA form, the CDR3 reads TGCAGTGCTAGAGATCCCTACAGGGACAGCTACGAGCAGTACTTC.

This clonotype was seen more than once but under ten times. The genes are TRBV29-1 and TRBJ2-7, with TRBD1 matching 11 bases. Germline CDR1 reads SQVTM; CDR2 reads ANQGSEA. V gave up 3 bases and J gave up 2 bases; unmatched junction bases: 15. There are 18 residues in the CDR3. CDR3: CSVEVLVGQGARTYEQYF. DNA for the CDR3: TGCAGCGTTGAGGTGTTAGTTGGACAGGGGGCGCGCACCTACGAGCAGTACTTC.

CDR3 amino acids: CASSIQQGSSYEQYF. Written as DNA, the CDR3 is TGTGCCAGCAGTATACAACAGGGTTCCTCCTACGAGCAGTACTTC. This rearrangement joins TRBV27 to TRBJ2-7; D is possibly TRBD1 (6 bases). The V end lost 5 bases, the J end lost 0 bases, and 14 bases lay between the germline ends. The CDR3 contains 15 residues. The germline V gene has CDR1 MNHEY and CDR2 SMNVEV (reference sequence).

This clonotype was counted ten times or more. The chain employs TRBV6-1 and TRBJ1-6; TRBD1 agrees at 9 bases. The J segment lost 8 bases and the V segment lost 7 bases, leaving 6 bases of the junction unmatched. CDR3 length: 14 residues. Germline lookup yields CDR1 MNHNS and CDR2 SASEGT. CDR3 bases: TGTGCCAGCAACAGGACAGGGGTTGATTCACCCCTCCACTTT. This encodes CASNRTGVDSPLHF.